Shown below are 22 T cell receptor beta chains from a single sample sequenced in a study of T cell responses to AZD1222 COVID-19 vaccine. The table came from immunoSEQ multiplex PCR; TCRdb's copy has only in-frame clones and leaves some out. Of approximately 150,000 clones listed, approximately 93% are singletons. The sequencing here drew on peripheral blood, taken after recovery from COVID-19. The receptors were sampled from an adult who had recovered from COVID-19.

V usage is TRBV19 and J usage is TRBJ1-2, with no clear D. Germline V gene data show CDR1 as LNHDA and CDR2 as SQIVND (reference sequence). V shed 11 bases and J shed 6 bases, with 7 bases lying between them. CDR3 length: 9 residues. The CDR3 DNA sequence: TGTGCCGGATTAAATGGCTACACCTTC. Translated, it gives CAGLNGYTF.

This clone showed up just once. The chain combines TRBV9 with TRBJ1-1, with D hard to call. The CDR3 covers 13 residues. With 1 base removed from V and 1 base from J, the gap between germline ends came to 5 bases. The V gene's germline CDR1 is SGDLS and CDR2 YYNGEE. CDR3 nucleotide sequence: TGTGCCAGCAGCGTAACAGCGAACACTGAAGCTTTCTTT. This gives the protein CASSVTANTEAFF.

The chain has TRBV18 and TRBJ2-3; D gene uncertain. V was trimmed by 2 bases and J by 4 bases, leaving 10 bases between them. There are 14 residues in the CDR3. Germline CDR1 KGHSH, CDR2 LQKENI. The CDR3 protein is CASSPLPDPDTQYF. CDR3 nucleotides: TGTGCCAGCTCACCATTGCCGGACCCAGATACGCAGTATTTT.

This clone was observed once. The genes are TRBV25-1 and TRBJ2-3; D unclear. Germline CDR1 MGHDK, CDR2 SYGVNS. Trimming cost V 3 bases and J 0 bases, with 4 bases left between them. The CDR3 contains 13 residues. CDR3 DNA: TGTGCCAGCAGTGACAGTAGCACAGATACGCAGTATTTT. This gives the protein CASSDSSTDTQYF.

This clone was detected once. This chain links TRBV9 with TRBJ1-2; perhaps TRBD1 as D (5 bases). Germline-derived CDR1 and CDR2 are SGDLS and YYNGEE. Trimming took off 1 base at V and 4 bases at J, with 14 bases between the two ends. The CDR3 totals 15 residues. The CDR3 region is CASSVLGQTVYGYTF. DNA of the CDR3: TGTGCCAGCAGCGTATTGGGGCAGACCGTCTATGGCTACACCTTC.

Comment on this clone: Germline is not matched at one junction end, which may reflect a read error. The chain has TRBV7-7 and TRBJ2-3, with D possibly matching TRBD2 (5 bases). CDR1 is SSHAT, CDR2 FNYEAQ, per germline (reference sequence). This CDR3 is 13 amino acids long. CDR3 nucleotide sequence: TGTGCTAGCAGCTTAGGAGAGGGAGATACGCAGTATTTT. Its protein product is CASSLGEGDTQYF.

The gene calls are TRBV10-3 and TRBJ1-2, with D hard to call. Germline values: CDR1 ENHRY, CDR2 SYGVKD. The CDR3 has 12 amino acids. Trimming removed 7 bases from V and 8 bases from J, with 14 bases in between. The CDR3, as DNA: TGTGCCATCACCCCTGGGTCGGGAGGCTACACCTTC. Translation: CAITPGSGGYTF.

The J gene is TRBJ2-7, the V gene TRBV7-9; 8 bases map to TRBD2. The CDR3 is 12 amino acids. Germline CDR1 and CDR2: SEHNR and FQNEAQ (reference sequence). Losses at the gene ends were 5 bases for V and 9 bases for J; bases not matched to a gene: 6. The CDR3 sequence is CASSPTSDWQYF. The CDR3 DNA is TGTGCCAGCAGCCCGACTAGCGACTGGCAGTACTTC.

CDR3 sequence reads: CASMIKDTQYF. CDR3 bases: TGTGCCAGCATGATAAAGGATACGCAGTATTTT. J is TRBJ2-3 and V is TRBV6-5; no clear D. Germline V gene lookup returns CDR1 MNHEY and CDR2 SVGAGI. This CDR3 has 11 residues. Trimming removed 7 bases from V and 6 bases from J, with 8 bases in between.

The CDR3 sequence: CASRRLAGEGTDTQYF. In DNA form, the CDR3 reads TGTGCCAGCAGGCGACTAGCGGGAGAGGGCACAGATACGCAGTATTTT. The rearrangement joins TRBV28 to TRBJ2-3; the match to TRBD2 covers 12 bases. This CDR3 is built from 16 residues. V shed 6 bases and J 1 base; nucleotides not matched to a gene: 5. Germline CDR1 reads MDHEN; CDR2 reads SYDVKM.

This chain links TRBV6-5 with TRBJ2-3; 10 positions match TRBD2. CDR1 and CDR2 from the germline V gene are MNHEY and SVGAGI. The CDR3 runs to 15 residues. The V gene end was trimmed by 6 bases and the J gene end by 5 bases; junction bases not matched to a gene: 8. CDR3 nucleotide sequence: TGTGCCAGCAGGCTATCTAGCGGGAGATTAGATACGCAGTATTTT. Residues: CASRLSSGRLDTQYF.

The chain carries TRBV27 and TRBJ2-7, with 7 positions matching TRBD2. The germline V gene has CDR1 MNHEY and CDR2 SMNVEV (reference sequence). The CDR3 loop spans 13 amino acids. V lost 8 bases to trimming and J lost 1 base; unmatched junction nucleotides: 5. In DNA, the CDR3 is TGTGCCAGCGGTAGACTAGCTTCCTACGAGCAGTACTTC. Amino acid sequence: CASGRLASYEQYF.

The count of this clone is one. This chain joins TRBV27 and TRBJ1-6; 8 nucleotides line up with TRBD1. J was trimmed by 4 bases and V by 2 bases; bases with no gene match: 7. CDR1 is MNHEY, CDR2 SMNVEV, per germline (reference sequence). This CDR3 contains 17 residues. The CDR3 nucleotides are TGTGCCAGCAGTTTAGCAGGGGGCTATTCATATAATTCACCCCTCCACTTT. The encoded protein is CASSLAGGYSYNSPLHF.

The chain uses TRBV19 and TRBJ2-2, with TRBD1 matching 7 bases. The CDR3 contains 16 residues. The junction had 12 bases not matched to a gene; V was cut back by 5 bases and J by 6 bases. Germline lookup yields CDR1 LNHDA and CDR2 SQIVND (reference sequence). CDR3 bases: TGTGCCAGTAGTCGACCGACAGGGCTTAAGGCCGGGGAGCTGTTTTTT. Translating gives CASSRPTGLKAGELFF.

The rearrangement joins TRBV27 to TRBJ2-1; 8 bases map to TRBD2. This CDR3 comprises 18 residues. V was pared by 3 bases and J by 4 bases, with 14 bases of the junction left unmatched. Germline CDR1 is MNHEY and CDR2 is SMNVEV (reference sequence). The CDR3 sequence is CASSFNGASGWRYNEQFF. Written as DNA, the CDR3 is TGTGCCAGCAGTTTTAATGGTGCTAGCGGGTGGCGATACAATGAGCAGTTCTTC.

V gene TRBV4-1 combines with J gene TRBJ2-7; 8 bases match TRBD1. The CDR3 has 15 amino acids. With V trimmed by 3 bases and J by 1 base, 5 bases remained unmatched. Germline-derived CDR1 and CDR2 are MGHRA and YSYEKL. CDR3 DNA sequence: TGCGCCAGCAGCCACGGACAGGGTGCGTCCTACGAGCAGTACTTC. Protein product: CASSHGQGASYEQYF.

This chain joins TRBV11-3 and TRBJ1-2; 7 nucleotides align to TRBD1. V lost 1 base, J lost 7 bases, and 12 bases stayed unmatched. This CDR3 region has 16 residues. Germline CDR1 and CDR2: SGHNT and YENEEA. In DNA, the CDR3 is TGTGCCAGCAGCTTAGCGTTTGGGACAGCCGAGCGTGGCTACACCTTC. Its protein is CASSLAFGTAERGYTF.

The chain has TRBV6-2 or TRBV6-3 and TRBJ1-5; 8 bases match TRBD1. V gave up 6 bases and J gave up 5 bases; unmatched junction bases: 9. The germline V gene has CDR1 MNHEY and CDR2 SVGEGT. This CDR3 spans 15 amino acids. The CDR3 spells CASSRGRRGDQPQHF. In DNA, the CDR3 is TGTGCCAGCAGCAGGGGGCGGAGGGGGGATCAGCCCCAGCATTTT.

This clone was counted once. J is TRBJ1-4 and V is TRBV30, with D perhaps matching TRBD1 (5 bases). V dropped 2 bases and J dropped 0 bases, with 13 bases sitting between them. The V gene's germline CDR1 is GTSNPN and CDR2 SVGIG (reference sequence). The CDR3 loop spans 16 amino acids. The CDR3 spells CAWSQDTFSTNEKLFF. CDR3 bases: TGTGCCTGGAGTCAGGACACTTTTTCAACTAATGAAAAACTGTTTTTT.

The chain links TRBV7-8 to TRBJ1-1, with D possibly being TRBD1 (5 bases). The ends were cut back, 5 bases at V and 5 bases at J, with 12 bases in the middle. The V gene's germline CDR1 is SGHVS and CDR2 FQNEAQ. This CDR3 has 13 residues. Written as DNA, the CDR3 is TGTGCCAGCAGCCTCAGGGAACGAACTGAAGCTTTCTTT. This translates into CASSLRERTEAFF.

V is TRBV19 and J is TRBJ2-4, with 14 bases that match TRBD2. The CDR3 runs 18 residues. Germline assignment: CDR1 LNHDA and CDR2 SQIVND (reference sequence). After removal of 2 bases from V and 9 bases from J, the junction contained 12 bases not matched to a gene. CDR3 loop: CASSIPGGTSGSHGIQYF. CDR3 coding DNA: TGTGCCAGTAGTATACCAGGGGGGACTAGCGGGAGTCATGGCATTCAGTACTTC.

The chain combines TRBV29-1 with TRBJ2-3; D ambiguous. Germline V gives CDR1 SQVTM, CDR2 ANQGSEA. Trimming stripped 1 base from V and 2 bases from J, with 7 bases between. The CDR3 is made up of 13 amino acids. The CDR3 region is CSVEGRFTDTQYF. DNA of the CDR3: TGCAGCGTTGAAGGACGATTCACAGATACGCAGTATTTT.